This paragraph covers one T cell receptor beta chain sequence. Patients from Seattle were sampled longitudinally, starting during active infection. The sample comes from a study of blood T cell repertoires in COVID-19. The repertoire was sequenced with immunoSEQ multiplex PCR; TCRdb's copy has only in-frame clones and lacks some. The sample has 200,000 to 250,000 clones, around 90% seen once. CDR3 length: 16 amino acids. V was clipped by 4 bases and J by 2 bases; unmatched bases: 9. CDR1 ENHRY and CDR2 SYGVKD come from the germline V gene. This sequence joins TRBV10-3 and TRBJ1-2, with TRBD1 matching 8 bases. Source material: peripheral blood. The clonotype originates from a man in his thirties or forties with COVID-19, enrolled during active disease. The CDR3 loop reads CAISAPGGRGNYGYTF. The CDR3 DNA follows: TGTGCCATCAGTGCTCCAGGGGGCAGGGGGAACTATGGCTACACCTTC.